The T cell receptor beta chain described here comes from a study of blood T cell repertoires in COVID-19 (dated by TCRdb to 2020 to 2021). Context from the whole study: Samples from collaborators originated in the United States, Italy and Spain and spanned both the acute and convalescent phases of COVID-19. The material from the prospective study consisted of cDNA or gDNA derived from T cells, B-cell-depleted T cells, or PBMCs. The dataset comprised deeply sampled blood TCRbeta repertoires from subjects exposed to, actively infected with, or recovered from COVID-19. The repertoires were made available in a free public database intended to serve as a resource for research on the immune response to SARS-CoV-2. The samples were drawn from two sources: the first 160 participants of the ongoing ImmuneRACE study, and over 950 subjects contributed by 6 global collaborators. The sample metadata nearly always contained a de-identified subject ID, COVID-19 status, age in years and sex. Where available, HLA class I and class II types were obtained from metadata supplied by the sample provider rather than from assay-based typing.

Collaborating institutions collected whole blood in K2EDTA tubes following their own protocols. Collaborator samples were shipped for TCRbeta analysis as frozen whole blood, isolated PBMCs, or DNA extracted from either sample type. To note about this clone: Its antigen remains undetermined. Per-base quality was not reported, and no clone a single base away is much larger than it.

TCRbeta CDR3 regions were amplified from genomic DNA using the immunoSEQ Assay, a bias-controlled multiplex PCR. On the authors' methods: Nucleated cell counts per sample were estimated from amplification of reference gene primers within the assay. To quantify the absolute abundance of each unique TCRbeta CDR3 rearrangement, sequence reads were collapsed and filtered. For each sample, productive Simpson clonality was calculated by taking the square root of Simpson's diversity index across productive rearrangements. The immuneACCESS repertoire file appears here via TCRdb, limited to in-frame rearrangements. These files lack a portion of the clones; in checked studies, under half of the deficit traces to unresolved V genes, and the cause of the others is not known. That table furnishes V, J and clone size, whereas the DNA furnished D and trimming. Counted in this sample were about 220,000 clones; over 60% of them appeared once. The ten biggest clones cover around 7.7% of the sample.

The paper's findings and limits, for the study overall: How much clinical and demographic metadata was included differed by source and by participant, and the metadata was provided uncurated.

This TCR came from a woman in her seventies with acute or convalescent COVID-19. The sequenced sample was peripheral blood.

The sequenced DNA: TGTGCCTGGATGTCGACAGACTATGGCTACACCTTC. Its coded protein is CAWMSTDYGYTF. The chain links TRBV30 with TRBJ1-2, with a weak D call of TRBD1 (5 bases match). The CDR3 covers 12 residues, taking in both the cysteine and the phenylalanine. CDR3 DNA is the only sequence kept; it has 36 bases, read in frame from the first base. Between the V and J ends, shortened by 4 bases and 3 bases respectively, the junction contains 9 bases. The germline V gene (reference sequence) specifies GTSNPN as CDR1 and SVGIG as CDR2.